This T cell receptor (beta chain) was recovered during a study of blood T cell repertoires in COVID-19. The CDR3 is 15 amino acids. Trimming at V came to 0 bases and at J to 3 bases, leaving 4 bases not matched to a gene. CDR1 and CDR2 (germline): LGHNA, YSLEER. Method: immunoSEQ multiplex PCR; TCRdb's copy keeps in-frame clones and lacks some. The data contain some 140,000 clones, approximately 88% of them singletons. The source is a woman at least 80 years old with acute or convalescent COVID-19. The chain links TRBV4-3 to TRBJ2-7; 8 bases fit TRBD1. Material for sequencing was peripheral blood. As DNA, the CDR3 is TGCGCCAGCAGCCAAGATACAGGGGGGTACTACGAGCAGTACTTC. Encoded protein: CASSQDTGGYYEQYF.